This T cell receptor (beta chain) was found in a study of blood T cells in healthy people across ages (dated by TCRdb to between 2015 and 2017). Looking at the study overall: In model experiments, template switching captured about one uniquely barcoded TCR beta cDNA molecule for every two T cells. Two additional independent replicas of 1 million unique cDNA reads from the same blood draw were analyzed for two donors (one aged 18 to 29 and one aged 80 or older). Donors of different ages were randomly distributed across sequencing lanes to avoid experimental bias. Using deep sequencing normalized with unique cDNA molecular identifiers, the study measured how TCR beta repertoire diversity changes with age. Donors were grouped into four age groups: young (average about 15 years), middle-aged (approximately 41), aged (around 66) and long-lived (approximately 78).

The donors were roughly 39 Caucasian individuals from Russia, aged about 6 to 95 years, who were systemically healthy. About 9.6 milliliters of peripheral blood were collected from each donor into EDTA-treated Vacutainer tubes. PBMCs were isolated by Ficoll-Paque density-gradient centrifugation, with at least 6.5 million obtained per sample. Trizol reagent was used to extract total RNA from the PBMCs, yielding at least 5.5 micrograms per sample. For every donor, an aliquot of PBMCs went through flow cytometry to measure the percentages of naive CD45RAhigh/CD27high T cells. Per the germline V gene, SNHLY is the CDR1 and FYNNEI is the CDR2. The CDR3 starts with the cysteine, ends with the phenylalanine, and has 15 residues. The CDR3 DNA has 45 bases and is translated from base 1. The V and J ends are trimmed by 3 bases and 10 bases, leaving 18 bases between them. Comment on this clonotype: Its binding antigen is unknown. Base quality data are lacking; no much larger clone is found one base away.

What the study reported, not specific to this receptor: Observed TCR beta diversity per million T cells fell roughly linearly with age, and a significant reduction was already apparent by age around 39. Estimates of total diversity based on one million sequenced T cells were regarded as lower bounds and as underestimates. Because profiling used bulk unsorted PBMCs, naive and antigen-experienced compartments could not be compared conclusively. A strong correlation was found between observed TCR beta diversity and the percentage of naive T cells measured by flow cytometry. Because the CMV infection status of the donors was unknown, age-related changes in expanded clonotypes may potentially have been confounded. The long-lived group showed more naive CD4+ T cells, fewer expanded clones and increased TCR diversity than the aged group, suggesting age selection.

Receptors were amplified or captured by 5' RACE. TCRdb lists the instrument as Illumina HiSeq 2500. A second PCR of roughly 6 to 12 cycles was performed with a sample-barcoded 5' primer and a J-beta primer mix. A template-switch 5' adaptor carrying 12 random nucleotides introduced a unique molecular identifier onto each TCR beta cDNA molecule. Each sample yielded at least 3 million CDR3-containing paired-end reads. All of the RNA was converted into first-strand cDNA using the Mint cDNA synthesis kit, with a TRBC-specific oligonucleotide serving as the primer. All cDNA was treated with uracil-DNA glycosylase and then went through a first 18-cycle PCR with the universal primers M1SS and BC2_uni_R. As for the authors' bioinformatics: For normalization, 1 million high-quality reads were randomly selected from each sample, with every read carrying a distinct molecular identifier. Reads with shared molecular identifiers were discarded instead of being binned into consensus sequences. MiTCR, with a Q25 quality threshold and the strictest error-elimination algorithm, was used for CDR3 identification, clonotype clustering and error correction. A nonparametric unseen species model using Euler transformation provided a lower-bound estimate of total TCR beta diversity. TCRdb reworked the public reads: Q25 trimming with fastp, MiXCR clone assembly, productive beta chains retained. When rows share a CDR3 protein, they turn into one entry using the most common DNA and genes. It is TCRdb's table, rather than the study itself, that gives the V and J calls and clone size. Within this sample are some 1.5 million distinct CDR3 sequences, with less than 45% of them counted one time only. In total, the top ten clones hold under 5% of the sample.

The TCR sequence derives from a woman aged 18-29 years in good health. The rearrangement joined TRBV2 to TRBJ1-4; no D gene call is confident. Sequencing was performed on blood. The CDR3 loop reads CASSESDVLKGKLFF. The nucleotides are TGTGCCAGCAGTGAGTCCGACGTATTAAAGGGAAAACTGTTTTTT.